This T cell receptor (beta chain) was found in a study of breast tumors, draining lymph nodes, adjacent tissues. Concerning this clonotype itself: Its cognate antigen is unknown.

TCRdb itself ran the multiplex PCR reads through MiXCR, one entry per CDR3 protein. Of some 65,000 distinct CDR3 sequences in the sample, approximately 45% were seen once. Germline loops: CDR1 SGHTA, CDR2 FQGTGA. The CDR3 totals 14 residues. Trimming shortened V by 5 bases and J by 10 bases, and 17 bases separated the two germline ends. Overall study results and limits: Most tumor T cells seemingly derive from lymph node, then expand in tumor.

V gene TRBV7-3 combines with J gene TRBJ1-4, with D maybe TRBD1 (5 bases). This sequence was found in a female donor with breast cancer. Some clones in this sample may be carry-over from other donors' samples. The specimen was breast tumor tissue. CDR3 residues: CASSLGLGTGKLFF. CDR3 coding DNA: TGTGCCAGCAGCCTGGGACTAGGGACGGGAAAACTGTTTTTT.